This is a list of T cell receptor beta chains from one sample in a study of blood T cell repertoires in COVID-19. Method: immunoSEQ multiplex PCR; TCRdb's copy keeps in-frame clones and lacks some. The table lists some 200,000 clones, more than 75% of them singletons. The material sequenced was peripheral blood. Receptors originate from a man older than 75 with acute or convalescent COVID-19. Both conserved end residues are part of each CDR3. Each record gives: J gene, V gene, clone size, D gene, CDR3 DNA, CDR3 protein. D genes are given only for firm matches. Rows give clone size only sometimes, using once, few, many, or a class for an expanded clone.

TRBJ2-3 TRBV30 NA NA TGTGCCTGGAGTGTACCCAGCGGCCGCACAGATACGCAGTATTTT CAWSVPSGRTDTQYF
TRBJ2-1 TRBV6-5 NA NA TGTGCCAGCAGAAGGGACACAGCCTACAATGAGCAGTTCTTC CASRRDTAYNEQFF
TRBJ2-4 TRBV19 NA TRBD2 TGTGCCACCTCGAGTAGCGGGAGGATAGAAGCCAAAAACATTCAGTACTTC CATSSSGRIEAKNIQYF
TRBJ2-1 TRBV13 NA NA TGTGCCAGCAGCTCTAGTTTACCGGAGCGGAATGAGCAGTTCTTC CASSSSLPERNEQFF
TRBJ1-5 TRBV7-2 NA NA TGTGCCAGCAGCTCTATTACGGGCAATCAGCCCCAGCATTTT CASSSITGNQPQHF
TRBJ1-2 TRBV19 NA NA TGTGCCAGTAGTATTTCCCTGGGACAAATCTATGGCTACACCTTC CASSISLGQIYGYTF
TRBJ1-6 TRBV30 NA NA TGTGCCTGGAGTCTCCCAGGGCGAAGTTCACCCCTCCACTTT CAWSLPGRSSPLHF
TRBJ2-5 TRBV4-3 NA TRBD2 TGCGCCAGCAGCCAAGCCCTGGGACTAGCGGGGGGAGAGACCCAGTACTTC CASSQALGLAGGETQYF
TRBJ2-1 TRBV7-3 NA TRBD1 TGTGCCAGCAGCTTAACCCCTGGACAGGGACTCACCTCCTACAATGAGCAGTTCTTC CASSLTPGQGLTSYNEQFF
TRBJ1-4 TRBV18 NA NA TGTGCCAGCTCACCAAATCCGACAGTTTCAGAAAAACTGTTTTTT CASSPNPTVSEKLFF
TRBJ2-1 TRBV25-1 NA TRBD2 TGTGCCAGCAGTCATAGCGGGAGAAGGGTGTACAATGAGCAGTTCTTC CASSHSGRRVYNEQFF
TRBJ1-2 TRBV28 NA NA TGTGCCAGCAGTTTCGACAGCGTTTCTAACTATGGCTACACCTTC CASSFDSVSNYGYTF
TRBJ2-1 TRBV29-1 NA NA TGCAGCGCCCAGAGAGGCCTCAATGAGCAGTTCTTC CSAQRGLNEQFF
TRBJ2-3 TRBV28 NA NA TGTGCCAGCAGGCCTTACAGAGCTAGCACAGATACGCAGTATTTT CASRPYRASTDTQYF
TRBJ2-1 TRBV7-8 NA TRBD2 TGTGCCAGCAGGGATACTAGCGGGAGTCTCAATGAGCAGTTCTTC CASRDTSGSLNEQFF
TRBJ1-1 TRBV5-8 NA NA TGTGCCAGCAGCTGGGGTGGAGGGTGGGCTGAAGCTTTCTTT CASSWGGGWAEAFF
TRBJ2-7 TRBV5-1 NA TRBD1 TGCGCCAGCAGCGTTGACAGGGGAACCTACGAGCAGTACTTC CASSVDRGTYEQYF
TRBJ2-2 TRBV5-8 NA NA TGTGCCACCATCCACGGGGGGCGCTTCGCGAACACCGGGGAGCTGTTTTTT CATIHGGRFANTGELFF
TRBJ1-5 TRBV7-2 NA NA TGTGCCAGCAGCCCGTGGACAGACAATCAGCCCCAGCATTTT CASSPWTDNQPQHF
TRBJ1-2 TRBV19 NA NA TGTGCCAGTAGTATAGATGGGAGCTATGGCTACACCTTC CASSIDGSYGYTF
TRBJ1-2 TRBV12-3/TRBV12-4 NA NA TGTGCCAGCAGCCGGGAATCCTTC CASSRESF
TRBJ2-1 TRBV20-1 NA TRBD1 TGCAGTGCTAGTGACAGGGCTAATGAGCAGTTCTTC CSASDRANEQFF
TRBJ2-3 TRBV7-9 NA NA TGTGCCAGCAGTCAAAGGGGAAGCACAGATACGCAGTATTTT CASSQRGSTDTQYF
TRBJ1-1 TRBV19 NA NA TGTGCCAGTACGGGACACGTGAACACTGAAGCTTTCTTT CASTGHVNTEAFF
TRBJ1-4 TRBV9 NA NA TGTGCCAGCAGCGAGATAGGGGCAACTAATGAAAAACTGTTTTTT CASSEIGATNEKLFF
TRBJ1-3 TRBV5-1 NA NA TGCGCCAGCAGCTTGTGGGGGGCTGGAAACACCATATATTTT CASSLWGAGNTIYF
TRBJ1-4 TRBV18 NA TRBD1 TGTGCCAGCTCACCAAGTATGGGACAGGGTGAAAAACTGTTTTTT CASSPSMGQGEKLFF
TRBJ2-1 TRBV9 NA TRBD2 TGTGCCAGCAGCGTCCTAGCGGGGTCCTACAATGAGCAGTTCTTC CASSVLAGSYNEQFF
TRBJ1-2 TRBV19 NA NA TGTGCCAGTAGTATAGACAGTTATGGCTACACCTTC CASSIDSYGYTF
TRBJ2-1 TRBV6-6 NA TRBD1 TGTGCCAGCAGATATATGGACAGGGGAGATGAGCAGTTCTTC CASRYMDRGDEQFF
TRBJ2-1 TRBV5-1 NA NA TGCGCCAGCAGCTTCATAGGCGGTGAGCAGTTCTTC CASSFIGGEQFF
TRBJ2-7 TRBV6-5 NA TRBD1 TGTGCCAGCAGCTCCGGGACAGGGACCTACGAGCAGTACTTC CASSSGTGTYEQYF
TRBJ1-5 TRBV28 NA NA TGTGCCAGCACTTCCGGGGGGAGGCCCCAGCATTTT CASTSGGRPQHF
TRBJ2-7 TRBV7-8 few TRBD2 TGTGCCAGCAGCTTAGTCTCAGGGACTAGTTACGAGCAGTACTTC CASSLVSGTSYEQYF
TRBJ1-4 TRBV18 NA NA TGTGCCAGCTCGCTACACCGGGACACGGAATTGTTTTTT CASSLHRDTELFF
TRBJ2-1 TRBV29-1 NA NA TGCAGCGGGGGGTCTTTGAATGAGCAGTTCTTC CSGGSLNEQFF
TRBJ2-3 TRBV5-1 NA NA TGCGCCAGCCGCTCGACAGATACGCAGTATTTT CASRSTDTQYF
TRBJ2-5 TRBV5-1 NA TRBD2 TGCGCCAGCAGCTTTGCGGGAGGAGGCCAAGAGACCCAGTACTTC CASSFAGGGQETQYF
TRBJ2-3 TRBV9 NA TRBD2 TGTGCCAGCGCGCAAAGGAGCGGGAGTCGGCTTATGCAGTATTTT CASAQRSGSRLMQYF
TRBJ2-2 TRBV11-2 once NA TGTGCCAGCAGCCAGATACGCACCGGGGAGCTGTTTTTT CASSQIRTGELFF
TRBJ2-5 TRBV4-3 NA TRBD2 TGCGCCAGCAGCCAAGGCCTAGCGGGAGAGGGAGAGACCCAGTACTTC CASSQGLAGEGETQYF
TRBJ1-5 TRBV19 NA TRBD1 TGTGCCACCGCGAAGACAGGGGATAGTAATCAGCCCCAGCATTTT CATAKTGDSNQPQHF
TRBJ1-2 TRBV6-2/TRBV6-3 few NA TGTGCCAGCAGTTACTTCCTAACAGGGTCTTCTGGCTACACCTTC CASSYFLTGSSGYTF
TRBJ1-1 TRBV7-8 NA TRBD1 TGTGCCAGCAGCCAGGGGGCGAACACTGAAGCTTTCTTT CASSQGANTEAFF
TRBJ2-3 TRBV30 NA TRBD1 TGTGCCGCCGGACAGGGAGATACGCAGTATTTT CAAGQGDTQYF
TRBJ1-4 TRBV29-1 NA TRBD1 TGCAGCGTTGGGGGACAGGGGGAAAAACTGTTTTTT CSVGGQGEKLFF
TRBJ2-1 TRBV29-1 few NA TGCAGCGTAGCTGAGAGTCGAGTCTACCAAGAGCAGTTCTTC CSVAESRVYQEQFF
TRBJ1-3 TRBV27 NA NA TGTGCCAGCAAGGCAGGGTGGGGAAACACCATATATTTT CASKAGWGNTIYF
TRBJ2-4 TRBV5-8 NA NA TGTGCCAGCAGCCCAGCAGGGATAGCCAAAAACATTCAGTACTTC CASSPAGIAKNIQYF
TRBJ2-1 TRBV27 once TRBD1 TGTGCCAGCAGTTCCTGGACAGGGGGCTACAATGAGCAGTTCTTC CASSSWTGGYNEQFF
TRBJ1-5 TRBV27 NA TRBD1 TGTGCCAGCAGTTTATCGGGGACAGGGGGCGGCAATCAGCCCCAGCATTTT CASSLSGTGGGNQPQHF
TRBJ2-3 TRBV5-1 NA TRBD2 TGCGCCAGCAGCTTTTCTAGCGGGAGGGGGCCAGATACGCAGTATTTT CASSFSSGRGPDTQYF
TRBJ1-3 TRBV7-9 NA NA TGTGCCAGCAGCTTAGCGCCGAGAATCCCGAACTCTGGAAACACCATATATTTT CASSLAPRIPNSGNTIYF
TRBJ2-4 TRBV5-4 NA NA TGTGCCAGCAGCCGCGATGGGGCAGGGTGGGACAAAAACATTCAGTACTTC CASSRDGAGWDKNIQYF
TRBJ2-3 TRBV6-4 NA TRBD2 TGTGCCAGCAGCCCTTCTGGGACTAGCGGGAGTGGTACGCAGTATTTT CASSPSGTSGSGTQYF
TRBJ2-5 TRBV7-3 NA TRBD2 TGTGCCAGCAGCTTAAGTGGGGGCGGGACTAGGGAGACCCAGTACTTC CASSLSGGGTRETQYF
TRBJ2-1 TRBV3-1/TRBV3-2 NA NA TGTGCCAGCAGCTCCGGCGGGATGAGTAGCTCCTACAATGAGCAGTTCTTC CASSSGGMSSSYNEQFF
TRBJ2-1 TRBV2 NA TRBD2 TGTGCCAGCAGGGAGAGGGAGGGCTACTACAATGAGCAGTTCTTC CASREREGYYNEQFF
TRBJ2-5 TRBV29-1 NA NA TGCAGCGTAGAAGAGCGGCACCAGTACTTC CSVEERHQYF
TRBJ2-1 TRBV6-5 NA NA TGTGCCAGCAGCGGGGTGAGCTCCTACAATGAGCAGTTCTTC CASSGVSSYNEQFF